The entry that follows covers one T cell receptor beta chain sequence. Its antigen is undetermined. PCR used 60 Vbeta primers and 13 Jbeta primers. Only in-frame clones appear in the TCRdb table, and some are missing; sequencing was by immunoSEQ multiplex PCR. Here the sample spans tens of thousands of clones, more than 75% being singletons. V lost 3 bases and J lost 6; bases outside the gene matches: 8. Looked up from germline, CDR1 is SGHDT and CDR2 is YYEEEE. The CDR3 loop spans 14 amino acids. The data were taken from a study of cytomegalovirus exposure and HLA in healthy donors. Notes on the study in general: Researchers reported in a later analysis that common viral pathogens appeared linked to several top clusters. According to the study, 160 or so TCR beta chains were cytomegalovirus-associated. Most sequenced TCRs were rare (though some public TCRs occurred in many donors). Accurate HLA-A and HLA-B prediction from TCR beta sequences was reported for most subjects.

This receptor was obtained from a man aged 18 to 30 in good health and CMV-seronegative. The chain carries TRBV5-6 and TRBJ2-7, with TRBD1 identical over 8 bases. The sample taken for sequencing was PBMCs. The CDR3 loop reads CASSSYRGSVEQYF. In DNA, the CDR3 is TGTGCCAGCAGCTCATACAGGGGGTCGGTCGAGCAGTACTTC. Filled out from reference TRBV5-6 and TRBJ2-7, the complete variable domain reads DAGVTQSPTHLIKTRGQQVTLRCSPKSGHDTVSWYQQALGQGPQFIFQYYEEEERQRGNFPDRFSGHQFPNYSSELNVNALLLGDSALYLCASSSYRGSVEQYFGPGTRLTVT.